A selection of T cell receptor beta chains follows, all from one sample in a study of blood T cells in healthy people across ages. Using its own MiXCR run on the 5' RACE reads, TCRdb lists one record per CDR3 protein. Here the sample spans 1.2 million to 1.5 million distinct CDR3 sequences, 42% being singletons. Source material: blood. Receptor source: a woman under 30 in good health. Both conserved end residues are part of each CDR3. Each record gives: clone size, J gene, V gene, D gene, CDR3 DNA, CDR3 protein. The D gene is left open where the match is weak. Size tells how often a clone was seen (once, few, many) or the class of an expanded clone, and some rows leave it out.

few TRBJ2-3 TRBV6-5 NA TGTGCCAGCAGTTACTCAGCGGCTAGGGGTACGCAGTATTTT CASSYSAARGTQYF
few TRBJ2-1 TRBV3-1 TRBD2 TGTGCCAGCACCCTAGGGAGGGGAGGGTCCAATGAGCAGTTCTTC CASTLGRGGSNEQFF
few TRBJ2-7 TRBV5-5 NA TGTGCCAGCAGCTTGGGGCAGGCTAGCTCCTACAATGAGCAGTACTTC CASSLGQASSYNEQYF
NA TRBJ2-2 TRBV9 NA TGTGCCAGCAGCGTTGGTTCTTCTGGGACAAGTCCCGGGGAGCTGTTTTTT CASSVGSSGTSPGELFF
many TRBJ2-3 TRBV29-1 TRBD2 TGCAGCGCCCGAAGCGGGGTGAGCACAGATACGCAGTATTTT CSARSGVSTDTQYF
NA TRBJ2-7 TRBV6-2/TRBV6-3 NA TGTGCCAGCCTCAGGGGGGGAACCTACGAGCAGTACTTC CASLRGGTYEQYF
NA TRBJ2-3 TRBV4-1 TRBD2 TGCGCCAGCAGCCAACGGGGGGTAATAGATACGCAGTATTTT CASSQRGVIDTQYF
NA TRBJ2-5 TRBV27 TRBD2 TGTGCCAGCAGTTTATCGTTTGGTCGCGGGGGGGCCCCACACAAAGAGACCCAGTACTTC CASSLSFGRGGAPHKETQYF
few TRBJ1-2 TRBV29-1 NA TGCAGCGTTGATTCCCGGGAAGCTAACTATGGCTACACCTTC CSVDSREANYGYTF
NA TRBJ2-3 TRBV30 NA TGTGCCTGGAGTGGGACGGCGGGGGCCACAGATACGCAGTATTTT CAWSGTAGATDTQYF
NA TRBJ2-1 TRBV9 NA TGTGCCAGCAGCGTAGGGGCTAGCCGGAGCTCCTACAATGAGCAGTTCTTC CASSVGASRSSYNEQFF
NA TRBJ2-3 TRBV15 NA TGTGCCACCAGCAGAGATGGGAGAGATACGCAGTATTTT CATSRDGRDTQYF
NA TRBJ2-1 TRBV7-9 NA TGTGCCAGCAGCTTCGAAGTTGACAATGAGCAGTTCTTC CASSFEVDNEQFF
NA TRBJ2-7 TRBV30 NA TGTGCCTGGAGTGGCCATGAGAGCACCTACGAGCAGTACTTC CAWSGHESTYEQYF
NA TRBJ2-1 TRBV6-5 TRBD2 TGTGCCAGCAGTTACGCCTTGGGACTAGGGTATGAGCAGTTCTTC CASSYALGLGYEQFF
NA TRBJ2-2 TRBV9 NA TGTGCCAGCAGCGTAGCTGTGAACACCGGGGAGCTGTTTTTT CASSVAVNTGELFF
few TRBJ1-1 TRBV20-1 NA TGCAGTGCTACACTTCATTCACACTCGAACACTGAAGCTTTCTTT CSATLHSHSNTEAFF
NA TRBJ2-2 TRBV29-1 NA TGCAGCGTTGTCGTCGCCGGGGAGCTGTTTTTT CSVVVAGELFF
few TRBJ2-3 TRBV15 NA TGTGCCACCAATGCTGGGACAATGGGAGTTAGCACAGATACGCAGTATTTT CATNAGTMGVSTDTQYF
NA TRBJ1-5 TRBV11-2 NA TGTGCCAGCGGCTTATGGCCAGGGTCGAATCAGCCCCAGCATTTT CASGLWPGSNQPQHF
NA TRBJ2-7 TRBV6-5 NA TGTGCCAGCAGTTACGATTCCGGATCCTACGAGCAGTACTTC CASSYDSGSYEQYF
few TRBJ2-3 TRBV27 NA TGTGCCAGCCGGACTGTCACAGATACGCAGTATTTT CASRTVTDTQYF
few TRBJ2-1 TRBV12-3/TRBV12-4 NA TGTGCCAGCAGGAGGGACACCAGCTCCTACAATGAGCAGTTCTTC CASRRDTSSYNEQFF
NA TRBJ2-3 TRBV9 TRBD2 TGTGCCAGCAGCGTCGCCCCTGCGTACCCCGGGGGGGGCACAGATACGCAGTATTTT CASSVAPAYPGGGTDTQYF
few TRBJ2-3 TRBV9 NA TGTGCCAGCAGCCCATACACCTCTTCCACAGATACGCAGTATTTT CASSPYTSSTDTQYF
NA TRBJ2-5 TRBV14 TRBD2 TGTGCCAGCAGTGCGGCCGAAGCGGGGATAGCTACTAAGCAGTACTTC CASSAAEAGIATKQYF
once TRBJ1-1 TRBV29-1 NA TGCAGCGTTGAGCGCTTGAACACTGAAGCTTTCTTT CSVERLNTEAFF
NA TRBJ2-2 TRBV4-2 NA TGTGCCAGCAGCCGCGAAGTCGGACTCCAAGGGGGCGGGGAGCTGTTTTTT CASSREVGLQGGGELFF
many TRBJ2-1 TRBV20-1 TRBD2 TGCAGTGCCCCTAAGAGCGGGGACTACAATGAGCAGTTCTTC CSAPKSGDYNEQFF
few TRBJ1-1 TRBV5-1 NA TGCGCCAGCAGCCCTCCCGGGGTCGGGTTTATGACTGAAGCTTTCTTT CASSPPGVGFMTEAFF
few TRBJ2-7 TRBV11-2 NA TGTGCCAGCAGCTTAGAAAGGGTGAGCTCCTACGAGCAGTACTTC CASSLERVSSYEQYF
many TRBJ2-1 TRBV4-2 NA TGTGCCAGCAGCCAAGAGCTACCGGGATACTCCTACAATGAGCAGTTCTTC CASSQELPGYSYNEQFF
few TRBJ2-7 TRBV18 NA TGTGCCAGCTCACCACATGCAGGAGACGATCCCTCCTACGAGCAGTACTTC CASSPHAGDDPSYEQYF
few TRBJ2-3 TRBV20-1 NA TGCAGTGCTAGAGATCGAGGGATAGATACGCAGTATTTT CSARDRGIDTQYF
NA TRBJ2-7 TRBV13 NA TGTGCCAGCAGCTTGGGCAGGAGCGTCGACGAGCAGTACTTC CASSLGRSVDEQYF
NA TRBJ2-7 TRBV20-1 NA TGCAGTGCTAGCGGGGGCCTAACCTACGAGCAGTACTTC CSASGGLTYEQYF
NA TRBJ1-5 TRBV25-1 NA TGTACCAGCAGGGGAGGGGGAAATCAGCCCCAGCATTTT CTSRGGGNQPQHF
NA TRBJ1-2 TRBV28 NA TGTGCCAGCAGCCCCCCGGGGGGTCCCTATGGCTACACCTTC CASSPPGGPYGYTF
NA TRBJ2-5 TRBV20-1 TRBD2 TGCAGTGTAACACCGCGGACTAGCATAGAGACCCAGTACTTC CSVTPRTSIETQYF
NA TRBJ2-3 TRBV12-3/TRBV12-4 TRBD2 TGTGCCAGCGGCACGACTAGCGGGGGTTTCACAGATACGCAGTATTTT CASGTTSGGFTDTQYF
NA TRBJ2-5 TRBV12-5 NA TGTGCTAGTGGTTTGGAGCCGGGGAGTACAAGGGAGCAGTACTTC CASGLEPGSTREQYF
few TRBJ2-2 TRBV7-2 NA TGTGCCAGCAGCGTCCGGACGGGTTCAACCGGGGAGCTGTTTTTT CASSVRTGSTGELFF
NA TRBJ1-5 TRBV21-1 NA TGTGCCAGCAGTAATGCCGGGACACCAACCCCAACACGCAATCAGCCCCAGCATTTT CASSNAGTPTPTRNQPQHF
NA TRBJ2-2 TRBV21-1 NA TGTGCCCTCAGGCCGGGAGTGGCGAACACCGGGGAGCTGTTTTTT CALRPGVANTGELFF
NA TRBJ2-2 TRBV7-9 TRBD1 TGTGCCAGCAGCTCTCCGTGGACAGGGTTCTCCTCCGGGGAGCTGTTTTTT CASSSPWTGFSSGELFF
NA TRBJ2-1 TRBV4-1 NA TGCGCCAGCAGCCAGCAGTGGAACAATGCGCAGTTCTTC CASSQQWNNAQFF
few TRBJ2-4 TRBV19 NA TGTGCCAGTACCTCGAGGGGGATAGCCAAAAACATTCAGTACTTC CASTSRGIAKNIQYF
NA TRBJ1-2 TRBV7-2 NA TGTGCCAGCAGCTTTGGGACGAGAGATGGCTACACCTTC CASSFGTRDGYTF
NA TRBJ2-7 TRBV6-5 TRBD2 TGTGCCAGCAGTAGACTCGGGACTAGCACCAACGAGCAGTACTTC CASSRLGTSTNEQYF
NA TRBJ1-2 TRBV6-1 TRBD1 TGTGCCGGCAGGTCGGGACAGGGAAGGTTCTATGATGGCTACACCTTC CAGRSGQGRFYDGYTF
NA TRBJ2-5 TRBV20-1 NA TGCAGTGCTAGAACTAGCACGGGAGAGACCCAGTACTTC CSARTSTGETQYF